The entry that follows covers one T cell receptor beta chain sequence. This clonotype was found a few times. Its antigen is still unknown. Base qualities are not recorded, but no much larger clone differs from it by a single base. In the ophthalmopathy patients, disease was moderately to severely active, with a Clinical Activity Score of 3 or more, a NOSPECS grade of 4 or more, and a duration of less than 3 months. Exclusion was applied to patients with uncontrolled infections, other autoimmune diseases, pregnancy or lactation. Clinical symptoms, serum thyroxine and TRAb, thyroid ultrasound, and orbital computed tomography formed the basis for the diagnoses. Ficoll-Paque density gradient centrifugation was used to isolate PBMCs from around 9.1 ml of fresh peripheral blood. Total RNA was extracted with Trizol reagent, and quality was checked on an Agilent 2100 Bioanalyzer. The data derive from a study of T cells in Graves' hyperthyroidism and ophthalmopathy (dated by TCRdb to between 2018 and 2020). Notes on the research overall: Peripheral blood was collected at initial diagnosis, before any treatment. To identify TCR V-J signatures that set the groups apart, the researchers used a discovery cohort of 100 patients, made up of 40 to 45 with Graves' ophthalmopathy and about 55 with stable Graves' hyperthyroidism. An independent validation cohort of around 19 hyperthyroidism patients and over 15 patients who later progressed to ophthalmopathy tested prospective prediction of ophthalmopathy. The 95 to 100 discovery patients were randomly split 7:3 into training and test sets. The study also compared thyroid tissue and blood T-cell repertoires from 5 to 7 Graves' hyperthyroidism patients. After blood sampling, hyperthyroidism patients were treated with methimazole at a starting dose of 30 mg daily, and ophthalmopathy patients were treated with high-dose intravenous methylprednisolone. According to the paper, TCR Vbeta CDR3 sequencing was carried out on 135 peripheral blood samples, which came from some 41 ophthalmopathy, fewer than 80 hyperthyroidism and 17 progressor patients.

Reading the germline V gene gives CDR1 SNHLY and CDR2 FYNNEI. The CDR3 sequence holds 14 residues, the cysteine and phenylalanine included. The entry retains the CDR3 DNA only, 42 bases that are in frame from base 1. At the junction V is shortened by 6 bases and J by 4 bases; bases outside the gene matches: 7. Overall study results and their limits: Sample size was not statistically predetermined, and investigators were not blinded to group allocation. In validation, the model predicted progression to ophthalmopathy a median of roughly 6.2 months before onset, with roughly 70% sensitivity and about 72% specificity. Most expanded thyroid clonotypes (frequency above 0.001) were also detected in blood, suggesting blood repertoires may reflect thyroid immune responses. Ophthalmopathy was separated from stable hyperthyroidism by a 13 V-J signature model, with roughly 88% sensitivity and 81% to 83% specificity obtained in cross-validation and 80%/75% obtained in testing.

Amplification of TCR beta CDR3 regions was carried out from RNA transcripts. For the first round of RT-PCR on the TCR CDR3, the HTBI primer set was used together with the Qiagen OneStep RT-PCR kit. A second multiplex PCR round built the libraries, followed by size selection and purification. Paired-end sequencing of the libraries was performed with 100 bp reads on an Illumina HiSeq2000. The original pipeline was this. Raw data were processed with SOAPnuke, discarding reads with adapters, uncalled bases, mean Phred below 15, or no exact constant-primer or identifier match. High-quality paired reads were merged with COPE v1.2.5, and unique nucleotide sequences were defined as clonotypes. Clonotypes were aligned to IMGT TRBV, TRBD and TRBJ reference segments using MiTCR v1.1. The analysis was restricted to V-J combinations with a frequency above 0.0001, which together covered about 99% of the repertoires. The TCS score was defined as the ratio of F50 (clonal expansion) to E x V (chaos), calculated using BLOSUM62-based TCRdist between CDR3 peptides within each V-J. Welch's t-statistics and random forest reduced roughly 530 V-J features to 13, which were used in a naive Bayes classifier (R e1071). The public reads were quality trimmed at Q25 with fastp and then assembled into clones with MiXCR by TCRdb, keeping productive beta chains. Entries are consolidated by CDR3 protein sequence, retaining the most common genes and DNA. What appears here as the V and J calls and clone size reflects TCRdb's work, not the paper's. This sample gives roughly 350,000 distinct CDR3 sequences in total; roughly an eighth of them show up just once. The leading ten clones occupy almost 35% of the sample.

The chain employs TRBV2 and TRBJ2-7, with TRBD2 matching 9 junction bases. This TCR was sampled from a woman between 35 and 50 years old with Graves' ophthalmopathy. Source material: blood. The CDR3 protein is CASRAASGTYEQYF. The sequenced DNA: TGTGCCAGCAGGGCGGCTAGCGGGACATACGAGCAGTACTTC.